The clone carrying this T cell receptor (beta chain) turned up a few times. Its antigen is as yet unknown. This sample stems from a study of T cell repertoires in cytomegalovirus infection. Study-wide context: Carrying CMV and the relevant HLA type showed in public TCR beta signatures.

Using its own MiXCR run on the reads, TCRdb lists one record per CDR3 protein. This sample has some 900,000 distinct CDR3 sequences, with approximately 32% found just once. J lost 7 bases, V lost 4 bases, and 11 bases had no gene match. The CDR3 loop spans 17 amino acids. Germline CDR1 is PRHDT and CDR2 is FYEKMQ (reference sequence). This chain links TRBV13 with TRBJ2-1, with 12 bases aligning to TRBD1. The clonotype originates from a human donor in good health (CMV status not recorded). Some clones in this sample may be carry-over from other donors' samples. The sequenced sample was cultured CD8+ T cells from PBMCs, obtained from culture after CMV antigen stimulation. The CDR3 DNA sequence: TGTGCCAGCAGCTCCTGGTCGGGACAGGGGGCAGGGAATGAGCAGTTCTTC. The encoded protein is CASSSWSGQGAGNEQFF.